The TCR beta chain described here comes from a study of shared clonotypes between healthy human individuals. On this clone: What it binds is unknown.

Study-wide results and caveats: When compared with the clonotypes that were shared by all four sorted-subset donors, the non-shared clonotypes turned out to have lower generation probabilities. Though the depth was large, rarefaction showed that sorted-subset sequencing was incomplete.

Assay execution proceeded at the deep level. Template for every sorted-subset replicate PCR totaled 150 to 250 ng DNA, 30,000 to 35,000 T cell genomes. This table comes from immunoSEQ multiplex PCR, and its TCRdb copy is limited to in-frame clones, with some not included. The sample has about 820,000 clones, 92% seen once. The CDR3 loop spans 14 amino acids. Losses at the gene ends were 1 base for V and 2 bases for J; bases not matched to a gene: 4. Germline V CDR1 and CDR2: GTSNPN, SVGIG (reference sequence). Naive CD8 cells were CD45RO-negative, positively selected for CCR7, excluding terminally differentiated effector memory CD45RA+ cells.

J is TRBJ2-7 and V is TRBV30, with TRBD2 matching 8 bases. This receptor was taken from a man younger than 40 in good health. Sequenced: naive CD8+ T cells sorted from blood. The CDR3: CAWSASGWTYEQYF. The CDR3 region has the DNA TGTGCCTGGAGTGCTAGCGGGTGGACCTACGAGCAGTACTTC.